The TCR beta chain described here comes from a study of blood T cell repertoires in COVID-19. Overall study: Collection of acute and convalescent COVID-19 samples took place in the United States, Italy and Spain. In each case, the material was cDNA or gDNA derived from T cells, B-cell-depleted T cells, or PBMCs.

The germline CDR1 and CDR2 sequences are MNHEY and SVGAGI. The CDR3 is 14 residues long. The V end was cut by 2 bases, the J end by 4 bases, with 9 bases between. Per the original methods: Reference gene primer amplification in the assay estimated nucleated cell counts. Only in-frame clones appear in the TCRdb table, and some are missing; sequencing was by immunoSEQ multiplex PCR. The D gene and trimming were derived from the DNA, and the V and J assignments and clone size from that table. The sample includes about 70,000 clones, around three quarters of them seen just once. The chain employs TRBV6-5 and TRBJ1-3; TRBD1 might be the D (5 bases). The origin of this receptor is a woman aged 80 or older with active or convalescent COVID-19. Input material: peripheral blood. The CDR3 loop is CASSYQGAGNTIYF. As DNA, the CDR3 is TGTGCCAGCAGTTACCAAGGGGCGGGAAACACCATATATTTT.